The subject of this entry is one T cell receptor (beta chain). Its specificity is not known. The source of the sample is a study of beta chain features in type 1 diabetes. Study-level points and caveats: All four CD4+ subsets of Type 1 diabetes patients contained TCRB CDR3s that were moderately but significantly shorter. Within patients, naive, central memory and Treg TCRB repertoires seemed more similar than within healthy donors.

V shed 6 bases and J 4 bases; nucleotides not matched to a gene: 9. Germline-derived CDR1 and CDR2 are SGHRS and YFSETQ. The CDR3 contains 14 residues. The isolated RNA, all of it, was reverse transcribed, so expressed TCRB transcripts were what got sequenced. The method was immunoSEQ multiplex PCR; TCRdb's version includes in-frame clones alone and lacks a portion of them. Of around 260,000 clones listed, approximately 25% are singletons. The sample consisted of naive CD4+ T cells from blood. This TCR was recovered from a woman in her thirties with type 1 diabetes. The chain is built from TRBV5-1 and TRBJ1-1; 7 bases fit TRBD1. As DNA, the CDR3 is TGCGCCAGCACCGGACAGGCCCACCCCACTGAAGCTTTCTTT. This encodes CASTGQAHPTEAFF.